Each of the 5 T cell receptor beta chains below was sequenced from the same sample in a study of T cells in Graves' hyperthyroidism and ophthalmopathy. The CDR3 regions of TCR beta were amplified from RNA transcripts. Initially, a first-round RT-PCR of the TCR CDR3 employed the HTBI primer set. One entry per CDR3 protein results from TCRdb running MiXCR on the multiplex PCR reads. The table shows some 200,000 distinct CDR3 sequences, with approximately 17% occurring only once. Material: blood. Receptors originate from a middle-aged man with Graves' hyperthyroidism.

Ten or more counts support this clonotype. The V call is TRBV6-2 or TRBV6-3, the J call TRBJ2-5, with D unresolved. V was cut by 0 bases and J by 1 base, with 9 bases left in between. Germline CDR1 and CDR2: MNHEY and SVGEGT. There are 15 residues in the CDR3. CDR3 protein: CASSYSRRIQETQYF. The CDR3 DNA reads as TGTGCCAGCAGTTACTCGAGAAGGATCCAAGAGACCCAGTACTTC.

The chain joins TRBV5-1 to TRBJ2-7; 7 bases map to TRBD1. From germline, CDR1 is SGHRS and CDR2 YFSETQ. The CDR3 consists of 13 residues. The junction had 2 bases not matched to a gene; V was cut back by 4 bases and J by 1 base. The CDR3 DNA reads TGCGCCAGCAGCCCACAGGGGTCCTACGAGCAGTACTTC. Protein sequence: CASSPQGSYEQYF.

The chain couples TRBV6-2 or TRBV6-3 to TRBJ1-5; no definite D call. Trimming shortened V by 7 bases and J by 4 bases, and 17 bases separated the two germline ends. Looked up from germline, CDR1 is MNHEY and CDR2 is SVGEGT. The CDR3 is 15 amino acids. The DNA for the CDR3 is TGTGCCAGCAATCCCTCAGAGACTAGGAATCAGCCCCAGCATTTT. It yields the protein CASNPSETRNQPQHF.

This clonotype was counted many times. This chain joins TRBV30 and TRBJ2-1; D not resolved. The V gene lost 0 bases and the J gene lost 8 bases, with 8 bases spanning the gap. The germline V gene encodes CDR1 GTSNPN and CDR2 SVGIG (reference sequence). The CDR3 contains 12 residues. CDR3: CAWSVSSYEQFF. The CDR3 nucleotides read TGTGCCTGGAGTGTTTCGTCCTATGAGCAGTTCTTC.

In the case of this clonotype: This likely comes from a read error, as the CDR3 has no conserved phenylalanine or tryptophan at its end. The gene calls are TRBV10-1 and TRBJ1-2, with TRBD1 as a possible D gene (5 bases). CDR1 and CDR2 (germline): WNHNN, SYGVQD (reference sequence). The V and J ends lost 0 bases and 6 bases respectively, with 14 bases between them. This CDR3 is built from 15 residues. CDR3 sequence: CASSESTGGIDGYTL. CDR3 DNA: TGCGCCAGCAGTGAGTCGACGGGGGGGATAGATGGCTACACCCTC.